Below are 24 T cell receptor beta chains sequenced from a single sample in a study of vaccination and CD4 T cells after COVID-19. Sequenced with the Oncomine TCR Beta short-read assay was DNA taken from cultured CD4+ T cells. TCRdb recomputed calls from the PCR reads with MiXCR, one row per CDR3 protein. The table lists 16,000 or so distinct CDR3 sequences, 45% to 55% of them singletons. Treatment reported: approximately nine-day PBMC culture with coronavirus spike peptide pools or control peptides (ViraFEST assay). No antigen has been assigned to these receptors. The specimen comprised CD4+ T cells from blood, cultured in vitro, sampled before SARS-CoV-2 vaccination. The receptors come from a human donor who had recovered from COVID-19.

There are a few counts of this clonotype. The V call is TRBV20-1, the J call TRBJ2-2, with D possibly matching TRBD2 (5 bases). Trimming took 3 bases from V and 4 from J, leaving 18 bases between them. Germline V gene data show CDR1 as DFQATT and CDR2 as SNEGSKA (reference sequence). The length of the CDR3 is 16 residues. CDR3 sequence: CSASPPLGKGTGELFF. The CDR3, as DNA: TGCAGTGCTAGTCCCCCCCTCGGGAAAGGCACCGGGGAGCTGTTTTTT.

The chain combines TRBV7-8 with TRBJ2-3; unclear D gene. The length of the CDR3 is 15 residues. The germline V gene encodes CDR1 SGHVS and CDR2 FQNEAQ. Trimming shortened V by 0 bases and J by 1 base, and 8 bases separated the two germline ends. The CDR3 loop reads CASSLAMIGTDTQYF. The CDR3 DNA sequence: TGTGCCAGCAGCTTAGCGATGATAGGCACAGATACGCAGTATTTT.

This chain uses TRBV27 with TRBJ2-3; TRBD2 matches 15 bases. This CDR3 has 17 amino acids. Germline assignment: CDR1 MNHEY and CDR2 SMNVEV (reference sequence). V lost 3 bases to trimming and J lost 6 bases; unmatched junction nucleotides: 7. CDR3 amino acids: CASSLGLAGGGYDTQYF. CDR3 bases: TGTGCCAGCAGTTTGGGACTAGCGGGGGGAGGATACGATACGCAGTATTTT.

This clonotype has a handful of counts. CDR3 amino acids: CSASGGTGTEAFF. Written as DNA, the CDR3 is TGCAGTGCTAGTGGCGGGACAGGCACTGAAGCTTTCTTT. V is TRBV20-1 and J is TRBJ1-1, with 8 bases fitting TRBD1. Germline trimming cut 3 bases from V and 4 bases from J; bases unmatched to any gene: 4. From germline, CDR1 is DFQATT and CDR2 SNEGSKA (reference sequence). This CDR3 spans 13 amino acids.

V is TRBV14 and J is TRBJ1-1, with D unresolved. V gave up 0 bases and J gave up 5 bases, with 10 bases separating them. Germline V CDR1 and CDR2: SGHDN, FVKESK. There are 14 residues in the CDR3. The CDR3 DNA reads TGTGCCAGCAGCCAAGATCTGTGGAGGACTGAAGCTTTCTTT. Translation gives CASSQDLWRTEAFF. Filled out from reference TRBV14 and TRBJ1-1, the complete variable domain reads EAGVTQFPSHSVIEKGQTVTLRCDPISGHDNLYWYRRVMGKEIKFLLHFVKESKQDESGMPNNRFLAERTGGTYSTLKVQPAELEDSGVYFCASSQDLWRTEAFFGQGTRLTVV.

DNA of the CDR3: TGTGCCAGCAGCCAAGACCTTGAGGGCTACACCTTC. Encoded protein: CASSQDLEGYTF. J is TRBJ1-2 and V is TRBV3-1; no definite D call. This CDR3 comprises 12 residues. CDR1 is LGHDT and CDR2 is YNNKEL in the germline V gene (reference sequence). Trimming removed 0 bases from V and 8 bases from J, with 7 bases in between.

This chain connects TRBV7-8 to TRBJ1-2, with D possibly matching TRBD1 (6 bases). Germline assignment: CDR1 SGHVS and CDR2 FQNEAQ. V was clipped by 4 bases and J by 3 bases, with 18 bases between them. The CDR3 is 16 residues long. CDR3 coding DNA: TGTGCCAGCAGCTCGGGGGCAACCCTGCAAGACTATGGCTACACCTTC. Residues: CASSSGATLQDYGYTF.

This chain links TRBV20-1 with TRBJ2-5; TRBD2 is a possible D gene (6 bases). Trimming took off 0 bases at V and 9 bases at J, with 17 bases between the two ends. This CDR3 is 14 amino acids long. Germline loops: CDR1 DFQATT, CDR2 SNEGSKA (reference sequence). The CDR3 loop reads CSARDWRDLRAQYF. DNA of the CDR3: TGCAGTGCTAGAGATTGGCGGGACCTCCGGGCCCAGTACTTC.

This clonotype showed up just a few times. This chain links TRBV6-4 with TRBJ1-1; 11 nucleotides agree with TRBD1. The CDR3 runs to 15 residues. The J segment lost 0 bases and the V segment lost 6 bases, leaving 3 bases of the junction unmatched. The germline V gene has CDR1 MRHNA and CDR2 SNTAGT. The CDR3 DNA reads TGTGCCAGCAGGGACAGGGGGCGCGTGAACACTGAAGCTTTCTTT. Its protein is CASRDRGRVNTEAFF.

The genes are TRBV14 and TRBJ1-2; maybe TRBD1 (5 bases). Germline V CDR1 and CDR2: SGHDN, FVKESK. Trimming stripped 6 bases from V and 4 bases from J, with 15 bases between. The CDR3 length is 14 residues. The CDR3 bases are TGTGCCAGCAGTCTCCTTGACAGAGGCTATGGCTACACCTTC. It is translated as CASSLLDRGYGYTF.

The chain joins TRBV7-9 to TRBJ2-5; no clear D gene. The CDR3 covers 15 residues. The germline V and J ends were trimmed by 3 bases and 2 bases, with 13 bases remaining between them. The germline CDR1 and CDR2 sequences are SEHNR and FQNEAQ (reference sequence). The DNA of the CDR3 is TGTGCCAGCAGCTTGATAAGGAGAGGACAAGAGACCCAGTACTTC. Translated: CASSLIRRGQETQYF.

This clonotype was observed a single time. This chain uses TRBV11-2 with TRBJ2-7, with D unresolved. The tail of the sequence fits TRBJ2-5 better, so the J call may be wrong. Looked up from germline, CDR1 is SGHAT and CDR2 is FQNNGV. This CDR3 region has 12 residues. The CDR3 loop reads CASGYGKETQYF. The DNA for the CDR3 is TGTGCCAGCGGGTACGGCAAAGAGACCCAGTACTTC.

This clonotype was seen only a few times. This chain links TRBV29-1 with TRBJ1-2; TRBD1 matches at 9 bases. Germline CDR1 SQVTM, CDR2 ANQGSEA. This CDR3 is built from 12 residues. After removal of 4 bases from V and 10 bases from J, the junction contained 7 bases not matched to a gene. As DNA, the CDR3 is TGCAGCGTTGCTGGACAGGGGTCGGACTACACCTTC. Residues: CSVAGQGSDYTF.

The chain couples TRBV6-1 to TRBJ2-7; D perhaps matches TRBD1 (6 bases). CDR1 is MNHNS, CDR2 SASEGT, per germline. V was shortened by 1 base and J by 3 bases, with 10 bases between the two germline ends. The CDR3 is made up of 14 amino acids. The CDR3 is CASSEERRGYEQYF. The DNA for the CDR3 is TGTGCCAGCAGTGAAGAACGCAGGGGCTACGAGCAGTACTTC.

The rearrangement links TRBV20-1 to TRBJ2-3; 8 nucleotides agree with TRBD2. CDR1 is DFQATT, CDR2 SNEGSKA, per germline (reference sequence). V gave up 0 bases and J gave up 6 bases; unmatched junction bases: 14. The CDR3 runs to 17 residues. The CDR3 region has the DNA TGCAGTGCTAGAGAAACCGGGGGGGACCGATTCGGGGATACGCAGTATTTT. This gives the protein CSARETGGDRFGDTQYF.

This chain connects TRBV6-1 to TRBJ1-1; D not certain. Germline values: CDR1 MNHNS, CDR2 SASEGT. The CDR3 is 13 residues long. V was trimmed by 0 bases and J by 9 bases, leaving 11 bases between them. The CDR3 region is CASSEAEYIKAFF. In DNA form, the CDR3 reads TGTGCCAGCAGTGAAGCTGAGTACATAAAAGCTTTCTTT.

This clonotype showed up just a few times. CDR3: CASSQYRDGSYGYTF. Written as DNA, the CDR3 is TGTGCCAGCAGCCAATACAGGGATGGAAGCTATGGCTACACCTTC. This chain connects TRBV27 to TRBJ1-2; possibly TRBD1 for D (6 bases). This CDR3 is 15 amino acids long. V lost 6 bases and J lost 4, with 18 bases in between. Germline values: CDR1 MNHEY, CDR2 SMNVEV (reference sequence).

This clonotype was detected only a few times. The chain carries TRBV6-5 and TRBJ1-3; D possibly corresponds to TRBD1 (5 bases). This CDR3 comprises 14 residues. Looked up from germline, CDR1 is MNHEY and CDR2 is SVGAGI. Deletions cut 2 bases from V and 6 bases from J, with 11 bases between. The CDR3 spells CASSYRGVENTIYF. CDR3 sequence (DNA): TGTGCCAGCAGTTACAGGGGCGTCGAAAACACCATATATTTT.

This clonotype has a handful of counts. The chain recombines TRBV20-1 with TRBJ1-3, with D maybe TRBD1 (5 bases). Germline values: CDR1 DFQATT, CDR2 SNEGSKA (reference sequence). The CDR3 sequence is 16 residues long. V lost 4 bases, J lost 0 bases, and 16 bases lay in between. CDR3 protein: CSAIANRHHSGNTIYF. In nucleotides, the CDR3 is TGCAGTGCTATAGCAAACAGGCATCACTCTGGAAACACCATATATTTT.

This clonotype was seen just once. This chain links TRBV11-3 with TRBJ1-6, with D maybe TRBD1 (5 bases). CDR3 length: 15 residues. CDR1 and CDR2 from the germline V gene are SGHNT and YENEEA. The V gene lost 3 bases and the J gene lost 7 bases, with 13 bases spanning the gap. The CDR3 spells CASSLLLGGNSPLHF. The CDR3 DNA reads TGTGCCAGCAGCTTGTTGCTGGGGGGAAATTCACCCCTCCACTTT.

The chain has TRBV27 and TRBJ2-1; D possibly uses TRBD1 or TRBD2 (6 bases each). Per germline, CDR1 MNHEY and CDR2 SMNVEV (reference sequence). V was trimmed by 2 bases and J by 8 bases, leaving 16 bases between them. CDR3 length: 15 residues. The CDR3 sequence is CASSLRSGASDEQFF. DNA for the CDR3: TGTGCCAGCAGTTTACGTTCGGGGGCTAGCGATGAGCAGTTCTTC.

The table lists this clonotype with a count of one. This chain uses TRBV25-1 with TRBJ2-2; maybe TRBD1 (5 bases). The V gene lost 2 bases and the J gene lost 0 bases, with 10 bases spanning the gap. The CDR3 runs to 16 residues. In germline, CDR1 is MGHDK, CDR2 SYGVNS. The CDR3 bases are TGTGCCAGCAGTGAAAGATGGGGCGCGAACACCGGGGAGCTGTTTTTT. This codes for CASSERWGANTGELFF.

V and J are TRBV20-1 and TRBJ2-5; D possibly corresponds to TRBD2 (5 bases). Germline V lookup: CDR1 DFQATT, CDR2 SNEGSKA (reference sequence). Trimming removed 0 bases from V and 2 bases from J, with 10 bases in between. The CDR3 runs 14 residues. In nucleotides, the CDR3 is TGCAGTGCTAGAGATCGTCGACTACAAGAGACCCAGTACTTC. Translated, it gives CSARDRRLQETQYF.

This clonotype has a single count. The chain has TRBV7-2 and TRBJ2-7, with D uncertain. Germline V CDR1 and CDR2: SGHTA, FQGNSA. The length of the CDR3 is 14 residues. The V end was cut by 6 bases, the J end by 9 bases, with 21 bases between. The CDR3 DNA sequence: TGTGCCAGCAGACCCAGGATTCTGGTGGGTTTGCAGTACTTC. Translated, it gives CASRPRILVGLQYF.